Shown below are 26 T cell receptor beta chains from a single sample sequenced in a study of breast tumors, draining lymph nodes, adjacent tissues (dated by TCRdb to the mid-2010s). Lymph node samples were obtained from the axillary draining lymph nodes of breast cancer patients. The library was generated by multiplex PCR. Sequencing used an Illumina HiSeq 2000. In TCRdb, the public reads were trimmed at Q25 with fastp and aligned with MiXCR, with productive beta chains retained. Each CDR3 protein appears once, grouped with its most common genes and DNA. The sample table holds 140,000 or so distinct CDR3 sequences, of which roughly 33% were seen once. Of the sample, approximately 2.3% falls within the top ten clones. Sequencing was performed on axillary lymph node tissue. These receptors all stem from a female donor with breast cancer. Some clones in this sample may be carry-over from other donors' samples.

This clonotype came up many times. This chain uses TRBV19 with TRBJ2-4, with 7 bases matching TRBD1. Trimming cost V 6 bases and J 0 bases; bases outside gene matches: 5. Germline loops: CDR1 LNHDA, CDR2 SQIVND (reference sequence). The CDR3 contains 15 residues. The DNA for the CDR3 is TGTGCCAGTAGGGGACAGCCCCTAGCCAAAAACATTCAGTACTTC. This codes for CASRGQPLAKNIQYF.

This clonotype was observed many times. The CDR3 DNA is TGTGCCAGCAGCTTATGGTTGAGGGGGCCTGGAGATACGCAGTATTTT. Translating gives CASSLWLRGPGDTQYF. The chain links TRBV7-9 to TRBJ2-3; 7 bases fit TRBD1. Germline trimming cut 2 bases from V and 5 bases from J; bases unmatched to any gene: 10. The CDR3 sequence is 16 residues long. Germline CDR1 SEHNR, CDR2 FQNEAQ (reference sequence).

J is TRBJ1-1 and V is TRBV12-3 or TRBV12-4; D uncertain. The CDR3 totals 12 residues. V gave up 6 bases and J gave up 6 bases, with 11 bases separating them. CDR3 sequence (DNA): TGTGCCAGCAGCTACTGGACCGCTGAAGCTTTCTTT. Its protein product is CASSYWTAEAFF.

This clonotype was counted many times. V gene TRBV2 combines with J gene TRBJ1-6; D is unresolved. The germline gives CDR1 SNHLY, CDR2 FYNNEI. The V and J ends lost 7 bases and 14 bases respectively, with 18 bases between them. The CDR3 sequence is 13 residues long. The CDR3 protein is CASTPGVPSALHF. For the CDR3, the DNA is TGTGCCAGCACTCCCGGCGTTCCCTCTGCCCTCCACTTT.

This clonotype has more than one count but fewer than ten. CDR3 residues: CASSPGQGTTDTQYF. Written as DNA, the CDR3 is TGTGCCAGCAGCCCGGGACAGGGTACCACAGATACGCAGTATTTT. The V and J genes are TRBV7-2 and TRBJ2-3; 9 bases agree with TRBD1. The trim removed 5 bases at V and 2 bases at J, leaving 5 bases unmatched. Germline V CDR1 and CDR2: SGHTA, FQGNSA. CDR3 length: 15 amino acids. Based on the CDR3 plus reference TRBV7-2 and TRBJ2-3, the full variable domain is GAGVSQSPSNKVTEKGKDVELRCDPISGHTALYWYRQSLGQGLEFLIYFQGNSAPDKSGLPSDRFSAERTGGSVSTLTIQRTQQEDSAVYLCASSPGQGTTDTQYFGPGTRLTVL.

Worth noting for this clonotype: It is likely a read error, because the conserved phenylalanine at the end of the CDR3 is missing. The chain recombines TRBV2 with TRBJ2-6; D might be TRBD1 or TRBD2, each matching 6 bases. The V and J ends lost 4 bases and 4 bases respectively, with 11 bases between them. Germline loops: CDR1 SNHLY, CDR2 FYNNEI. The CDR3 has 15 residues. The CDR3 DNA is TGTGCCAGCAGTGGGTTGGGGGGCGGGGCCAACGTCCTGACTTCC. Translating it yields CASSGLGGGANVLTS.

In its sample, this clonotype was seen many times. CDR3 nucleotide sequence: TGCGCCAGCAGCCAAGACGCTAATAGCAATCAGCCCCAGCATTTT. This codes for CASSQDANSNQPQHF. The chain links TRBV4-3 to TRBJ1-5; unclear D gene. V lost 0 bases to trimming and J lost 0 bases, with 6 bases between them. CDR3 length equals 15 residues. Germline-derived CDR1 and CDR2 are LGHNA and YSLEER.

This clonotype was counted between two and nine times. The chain combines TRBV6-2 or TRBV6-3 with TRBJ2-4, with TRBD1 matching 11 bases. The V segment lost 4 bases and the J segment 1 base; nucleotides outside the gene matches: 3. The V gene's germline CDR1 is MNHEY and CDR2 SVGEGT. This CDR3 is 16 amino acids long. This CDR3 reads CASSLDRGPAKNIQYF. Here the CDR3 DNA reads TGTGCCAGCAGTTTGGACAGGGGGCCTGCCAAAAACATTCAGTACTTC.

This clonotype was counted many times. The V gene is TRBV18, the J gene TRBJ2-7; 7 bases line up with TRBD1. The CDR3 loop spans 15 amino acids. J lost 3 bases, V lost 6 bases, and 11 bases had no gene match. Germline values: CDR1 KGHSH, CDR2 LQKENI. The DNA of the CDR3 is TGTGCCAGCTCCCCCGGGACAGTACTGATCTACGAGCAGTACTTC. It yields the protein CASSPGTVLIYEQYF.

This clonotype is a singleton in its sample. This CDR3 fails to terminate in the conserved phenylalanine or tryptophan, so it likely reflects a read error. The CDR3 reads CASSRADPYEQYS. The CDR3 region has the DNA TGTGCCAGCAGCCGGGCGGATCCCTACGAGCAGTACTCC. This chain links TRBV9 with TRBJ2-7; D not resolved. From germline, CDR1 is SGDLS and CDR2 YYNGEE. The CDR3 extends over 13 amino acids. V was trimmed by 4 bases and J by 2 bases, leaving 10 bases between them.

This clonotype was counted many times. This sequence joins TRBV9 and TRBJ2-3; 15 bases are a match to TRBD2. Germline CDR1 and CDR2: SGDLS and YYNGEE. The CDR3 is 18 residues long. The junction had 6 bases not matched to a gene; V was cut back by 2 bases and J by 2 bases. CDR3 sequence reads: CASSVKGLAGGITDTQYF. The CDR3 DNA reads as TGTGCCAGCAGCGTGAAGGGACTAGCGGGGGGAATCACAGATACGCAGTATTTT.

This clonotype occurred many times. The CDR3 DNA sequence: TGTGCCAGCGCTGCGGACGCCTACAATGAGCAGTTCTTC. Translation gives CASAADAYNEQFF. This chain connects TRBV28 to TRBJ2-1; D gene unclear. This CDR3 is 13 amino acids long. Germline V lookup: CDR1 MDHEN, CDR2 SYDVKM. Deletions cut 8 bases from V and 2 bases from J, with 10 bases between.

This clonotype was found many times. The chain combines TRBV18 with TRBJ1-6; D is unclear. The CDR3 contains 15 residues. Per germline, CDR1 KGHSH and CDR2 LQKENI. Trimming left V 2 bases short and J 7 bases short, with 12 bases between. The CDR3 DNA is TGTGCCAGCTCACCAGCCAGCCCCGGGAATTCACCCCTCCACTTT. This encodes CASSPASPGNSPLHF. The full variable domain, with the rest looked up from reference TRBV18 and TRBJ1-6, is NAGVMQNPRHLVRRRGQEARLRCSPMKGHSHVYWYRQLPEEGLKFMVYLQKENIIDESGMPKERFSAEFPKEGPSILRIQQVVRGDSAAYFCASSPASPGNSPLHFGNGTRLTVT.

This clonotype was seen repeatedly, ten times or more. The chain couples TRBV3-1 to TRBJ2-5; D is uncertain. The length of the CDR3 is 11 residues. Germline CDR1 reads LGHDT; CDR2 reads YNNKEL (reference sequence). Trimming shortened V by 1 base and J by 9 bases, and 6 bases separated the two germline ends. The DNA for the CDR3 is TGTGCCAGCAGCCAAGGACTGTCCCAGTACTTC. Amino acids: CASSQGLSQYF.

This clonotype was found many times. V is TRBV19 and J is TRBJ2-5, with 10 bases identical to TRBD1. CDR3 length equals 13 residues. With 8 bases clipped from V and 2 bases from J, the junction kept 2 bases outside the gene matches. Germline loops: CDR1 LNHDA, CDR2 SQIVND (reference sequence). CDR3 sequence: CASRQGAQETQYF. Here the CDR3 DNA reads TGTGCCAGTCGACAGGGGGCTCAAGAGACCCAGTACTTC.

Worth noting for this clonotype: A much larger clone lies one base from this, so it may be a read error. CDR3 region: CASSPRAARTDTQYF. The CDR3 coding sequence is TGTGCCAGCAGCCCCCGAGCGGCGCGCACAGATACGCAGTATTTT. The chain combines TRBV5-8 with TRBJ2-3; D may be TRBD2 (5 bases). With 4 bases removed from V and 1 base from J, the gap between germline ends came to 13 bases. The CDR3 is 15 residues long. The germline V gene encodes CDR1 SGHTS and CDR2 YDEGEE.

This clonotype was detected ten times or more. J is TRBJ1-5 and V is TRBV7-9; D remains unclear. Trimming cost V 0 bases and J 7 bases, with 7 bases left between them. There are 13 residues in the CDR3. Germline CDR1 SEHNR, CDR2 FQNEAQ (reference sequence). CDR3 DNA: TGTGCCAGCAGCTTAGCAGGGTCCCAGCCCCAGCATTTT. Encoded protein: CASSLAGSQPQHF.

This sequence joins TRBV7-6 and TRBJ1-1; 8 bases fit TRBD1. The germline gives CDR1 SGHVS, CDR2 FNYEAQ. The CDR3 runs 11 residues. The V segment lost 5 bases and the J segment 8 bases; nucleotides outside the gene matches: 1. CDR3 loop: CASSPGGEAFF. CDR3 DNA sequence: TGTGCCAGCAGCCCAGGGGGCGAAGCTTTCTTT.

In its sample, this clonotype was seen many times. The genes are TRBV28 and TRBJ2-5, with 14 bases aligning to TRBD2. This CDR3 is built from 17 residues. Germline V gene data show CDR1 as MDHEN and CDR2 as SYDVKM. V was pared by 6 bases and J by 6 bases, with 12 bases of the junction left unmatched. The CDR3 nucleotides read TGTGCCAGCAGATTCGGACTAGCGGGGGGACGAGGGCAGACCCAGTACTTC. Translated: CASRFGLAGGRGQTQYF. The variable domain in full, completed from reference TRBV28 and TRBJ2-5, reads DVKVTQSSRYLVKRTGEKVFLECVQDMDHENMFWYRQDPGLGLRLIYFSYDVKMKEKGDIPEGYSVSREKKERFSLILESASTNQTSMYLCASRFGLAGGRGQTQYFGPGTRLLVL.

This clonotype occurred many times. The chain links TRBV5-1 to TRBJ1-2, with 8 positions matching TRBD1. Losses at the gene ends were 2 bases for V and 8 bases for J; bases not matched to a gene: 11. The CDR3 runs 15 residues. The germline V gene encodes CDR1 SGHRS and CDR2 YFSETQ. As DNA, the CDR3 is TGCGCCAGCAGCTTAACCCAGACAGGGGTAGAAGGCTACACCTTC. It encodes CASSLTQTGVEGYTF. Combining the CDR3 with reference TRBV5-1 and TRBJ1-2 gives the whole variable domain KAGVTQTPRYLIKTRGQQVTLSCSPISGHRSVSWYQQTPGQGLQFLFEYFSETQRNKGNFPGRFSGRQFSNSRSEMNVSTLELGDSALYLCASSLTQTGVEGYTFGSGTRLTVV.

This clonotype came up many times. The chain couples TRBV30 to TRBJ1-3; the match to TRBD1 covers 9 bases. Germline V lookup: CDR1 GTSNPN, CDR2 SVGIG (reference sequence). The CDR3 loop spans 14 amino acids. With 6 bases clipped from V and 6 bases from J, the junction kept 9 bases outside the gene matches. The CDR3 nucleotides are TGTGCCTGCTCGGGACAGGGTACCGTAAACACCATATATTTT. It codes for CACSGQGTVNTIYF. Based on the CDR3 plus reference TRBV30 and TRBJ1-3, the full variable domain is SQTIHQWPATLVQPVGSPLSLECTVEGTSNPNLYWYRQAAGRGLQLLFYSVGIGQISSEVPQNLSASRPQDRQFILSSKKLLLSDSGFYLCACSGQGTVNTIYFGEGSWLTVV.

This clonotype showed up just once. It may be a read error: a sequence one base away is much more abundant. The CDR3 ends on some other residue instead of the conserved phenylalanine or tryptophan, so this is likely a read error. This chain links TRBV20-1 with TRBJ1-5; D gene unclear. Germline V lookup: CDR1 DFQATT, CDR2 SNEGSKA (reference sequence). This CDR3 is built from 16 residues. The CDR3: CGAQEGYGGRNQPQHL. CDR3 sequence (DNA): TGCGGTGCCCAAGAAGGGTATGGTGGCAGAAATCAGCCCCAGCATCTT.

This clonotype was counted many times. The J gene is TRBJ1-4, the V gene TRBV7-2, with a tentative D call TRBD1 (5 bases). The germline CDR1 and CDR2 sequences are SGHTA and FQGNSA. The CDR3 runs 14 residues. Trimming pared 5 bases from V and 12 bases from J, leaving 19 bases between. The CDR3 nucleotides are TGTGCCAGCAGCCCCAGTTATGGGGACGTGGAACTGTTTTTT. It is translated as CASSPSYGDVELFF.

This clonotype came up many times. The genes are TRBV9 and TRBJ1-6, with D possibly matching TRBD1 (6 bases). V lost 7 bases and J 8 bases, leaving 16 bases between the germline ends. The CDR3 is 14 amino acids. Per germline, CDR1 SGDLS and CDR2 YYNGEE. The CDR3 sequence: CASSQGSRDSPLHF. CDR3 sequence (DNA): TGTGCCAGCTCCCAGGGGTCGAGGGATTCACCCCTCCACTTT.

Turning to this clonotype: Germline is not matched at one junction end, which may reflect a read error. This sequence joins TRBV7-2 and TRBJ2-5; 7 positions match TRBD1. The CDR3 sequence is 15 residues long. Germline V gives CDR1 SGHTA, CDR2 FQGNSA. This CDR3 is CASSRAWTGEETLYF. Written as DNA, the CDR3 is TGTGCCAGCAGCAGGGCCTGGACAGGAGAAGAGACCCTGTACTTC. Looking up the rest from reference TRBV7-2 and TRBJ2-5 gives the full variable domain: GAGVSQSPSNKVTEKGKDVELRCDPISGHTALYWYRQSLGQGLEFLIYFQGNSAPDKSGLPSDRFSAERTGGSVSTLTIQRTQQEDSAVYLCASSRAWTGEETLYFGPGTRLLVL.

The sample holds many counts of this clonotype. The genes are TRBV19 and TRBJ2-1; 11 nucleotides agree with TRBD2. Trimming at V came to 4 bases and at J to 4 bases, leaving 3 bases not matched to a gene. This CDR3 is built from 15 residues. Per the germline V gene, CDR1 is LNHDA and CDR2 is SQIVND (reference sequence). DNA of the CDR3: TGTGCCAGTAGTACTCTAGCGGGGGGTTACAATGAGCAGTTCTTC. This sequence encodes CASSTLAGGYNEQFF.